These 2 T cell receptor beta chains were all obtained from the same sample, sequenced in a study of identical twins. TCRdb ran MiXCR on the 5' RACE reads and lists one entry per CDR3 protein. The table has hundreds of thousands of distinct CDR3 sequences, roughly an eighth seen once. These data were also filed under a second study, of yellow fever vaccine responses in identical twins.

Sequenced material: CD8+ T cells sorted from blood. These receptor sequences come from a woman aged 18-30 years in good health.

This clonotype occurred many times. The chain has TRBV12-3 or TRBV12-4 and TRBJ1-5; D is possibly TRBD1 (6 bases). The CDR3 runs to 13 residues. V was shortened by 5 bases and J by 7 bases, with 12 bases between the two germline ends. CDR3 sequence reads: CASSPQGAQPQHF. CDR3 coding DNA: TGTGCCAGCAGTCCACAGGGAGCCCAGCCCCAGCATTTT.

The chain couples TRBV11-1 to TRBJ2-7; a possible D gene is TRBD2 (5 bases). The ends were cut back, 6 bases at V and 6 bases at J, with 33 bases in the middle. Per germline, CDR1 SGHAT and CDR2 FQDESV (reference sequence). CDR3 size: 19 residues. CDR3 amino acids: CASSFSASKRGKEGREQYF. Here the CDR3 DNA reads TGTGCCAGCAGTTTTAGTGCAAGTAAGAGAGGAAAAGAGGGTCGCGAGCAGTACTTC. Using reference TRBV11-1 and TRBJ2-7 for the parts outside the CDR3, the full variable domain is EAEVAQSPRYKITEKSQAVAFWCDPISGHATLYWYRQILGQGPELLVQFQDESVVDDSQLPKDRFSAERLKGVDSTLKIQPAELGDSAMYLCASSFSASKRGKEGREQYFGPGTRLTVT.